Shown below are 16 T cell receptor beta chains from a single sample sequenced in a study of blood T cell repertoires in COVID-19. Assay used: immunoSEQ multiplex PCR; TCRdb lists only in-frame clones, some missing. The sample lists approximately 350,000 clones; approximately 91% were seen once. Sequenced sample: peripheral blood. The receptor source for this set is a woman aged 70-85 years with COVID-19, enrolled during active disease.

About this clone itself: The junction differs from germline at one of its ends, possibly a read error. The V and J genes are TRBV7-6 and TRBJ2-5, with 12 bases lining up with TRBD2. CDR1 SGHVS and CDR2 FNYEAQ come from the germline V gene. The CDR3 has 14 residues. The CDR3 nucleotides are TGTGCCAGCAGCCTAGCGGGGGGGCGAGAGACCCAGTACTTC. As protein: CASSLAGGRETQYF.

The chain combines TRBV7-2 with TRBJ2-7, with 8 bases matching TRBD2. Trimming removed 1 base from V and 2 bases from J; junction bases left unmatched: 4. Germline assignment: CDR1 SGHTA and CDR2 FQGNSA. This CDR3 has 15 amino acids. The CDR3, as DNA: TGTGCCAGCAGCTTAGGGATAGCGGGGACCTACGAGCAGTACTTC. It is translated as CASSLGIAGTYEQYF.

The V call is TRBV19, the J call TRBJ1-1; D is possibly TRBD1 (5 bases). The CDR3 is 13 residues long. Per germline, CDR1 LNHDA and CDR2 SQIVND (reference sequence). Trimming pared 7 bases from V and 4 bases from J, leaving 13 bases between. The CDR3 nucleotides are TGTGCCAGTAATACAGGCGCCGCCACTGAAGCTTTCTTT. This gives the protein CASNTGAATEAFF.

The gene calls are TRBV19 and TRBJ1-2; the D gene is possibly TRBD1 (6 bases). Trimming pared 3 bases from V and 4 bases from J, leaving 15 bases between. The CDR3 spans 15 residues. Looked up from germline, CDR1 is LNHDA and CDR2 is SQIVND (reference sequence). CDR3 bases: TGTGCCAGTAGTATCAGACAGGAAAAAGCCTATGGCTACACCTTC. Translated: CASSIRQEKAYGYTF.

V and J are TRBV18 and TRBJ1-2, with TRBD1 as a possible D gene (6 bases). The germline V and J ends were trimmed by 3 bases and 6 bases, with 23 bases remaining between them. Germline-derived CDR1 and CDR2 are KGHSH and LQKENI. The CDR3 has 17 amino acids. The CDR3: CASSPELNLQGGHGYTF. The CDR3 nucleotides are TGTGCCAGCTCACCCGAGCTCAACCTACAGGGTGGTCATGGCTACACCTTC.

On this clone itself: Germline and junction disagree at one end, which may indicate a read error. The V and J genes are TRBV28 and TRBJ2-5; 13 nucleotides line up with TRBD2. CDR3 length: 17 amino acids. Germline lookup yields CDR1 MDHEN and CDR2 SYDVKM. The CDR3 DNA reads TGTGCCAGCAGTCGGCTTCGGACTAGCGGGGGCCAAAAGACCCAGTACTTC. Residues: CASSRLRTSGGQKTQYF.

Note on this clone: Other DNA sequences in the sample encode the same CDR3. CDR3 sequence (DNA): TGTGCCAGCAGTTCAGGGAATCAGCCCCAGCATTTT. Its translation is CASSSGNQPQHF. This sequence joins TRBV6-6 and TRBJ1-5; D is perhaps TRBD1 (5 bases). The CDR3 loop spans 12 amino acids. Germline V lookup: CDR1 MNHNY, CDR2 SVGAGI (reference sequence). V gave up 4 bases and J gave up 4 bases, with 5 bases separating them.

The chain has TRBV10-2 and TRBJ1-5; 7 positions match TRBD1. Unmatched junction bases numbered 6, after V lost 6 bases and J lost 4 bases. The CDR3 is made up of 14 amino acids. The germline gives CDR1 WSHSY, CDR2 SAAADI. The DNA for the CDR3 is TGCGCCAGCAGCAATAAACAGGGGAATCAGCCCCAGCATTTT. Translating gives CASSNKQGNQPQHF.

The chain is built from TRBV27 and TRBJ1-1, with TRBD1 as a possible D gene (5 bases). V was cut by 1 base and J by 3 bases, with 9 bases left in between. This CDR3 is built from 14 residues. Germline V gene data show CDR1 as MNHEY and CDR2 as SMNVEV (reference sequence). CDR3: CASSLWGVDTEAFF. CDR3 in DNA: TGTGCCAGCAGTTTATGGGGGGTGGACACTGAAGCTTTCTTT.

The chain carries TRBV27 and TRBJ1-1; the match to TRBD1 covers 8 bases. Per germline, CDR1 MNHEY and CDR2 SMNVEV (reference sequence). After removal of 6 bases from V and 6 bases from J, the junction contained 9 bases not matched to a gene. The CDR3 covers 14 residues. The chain's CDR3 is CASRPGQALSEAFF. CDR3 coding DNA: TGTGCCAGCAGACCGGGACAGGCGCTTTCTGAAGCTTTCTTT.

J is TRBJ2-2 and V is TRBV19; possibly TRBD2 for D (6 bases). The CDR3 extends over 12 amino acids. V lost 7 bases and J lost 6, with 9 bases in between. Germline CDR1 and CDR2: LNHDA and SQIVND (reference sequence). The CDR3 spells CASMEGAGELFF. CDR3 in DNA: TGTGCCAGTATGGAGGGTGCCGGGGAGCTGTTTTTT.

CDR3: CASSEGEGASYEQYF. The CDR3 nucleotides are TGTGCCAGCAGTGAAGGAGAGGGGGCCTCCTACGAGCAGTACTTC. This chain joins TRBV2 and TRBJ2-7; 7 nucleotides align to TRBD1. Germline CDR1 reads SNHLY; CDR2 reads FYNNEI. The V gene end was trimmed by 1 base and the J gene end by 0 bases; junction bases not matched to a gene: 3. This CDR3 is built from 15 residues.

The rearrangement joins TRBV18 to TRBJ1-4; 7 nucleotides match TRBD1. J lost 8 bases, V lost 0 bases, and 6 bases had no gene match. Germline CDR1 KGHSH, CDR2 LQKENI. This CDR3 spans 15 amino acids. The CDR3 coding sequence is TGTGCCAGCTCACCACCCTGGACAGGAGGGGAAAAACTGTTTTTT. It specifies CASSPPWTGGEKLFF.

This chain connects TRBV6-6 to TRBJ2-1; the D gene is possibly TRBD2 (6 bases). V was trimmed by 6 bases and J by 2 bases, leaving 11 bases between them. The CDR3 length is 14 residues. Germline V gene data show CDR1 as MNHNY and CDR2 as SVGAGI (reference sequence). The CDR3 sequence is CASRTGGAYNEQFF. The CDR3 DNA is TGTGCCAGCAGGACCGGGGGAGCCTACAATGAGCAGTTCTTC.

This clone was counted a few times. This sample also contains other DNA sequences that code for the same CDR3. The chain couples TRBV9 to TRBJ2-1; 7 bases line up with TRBD1. Germline loops: CDR1 SGDLS, CDR2 YYNGEE. The CDR3 has 15 residues. Germline trimming cut 4 bases from V and 0 bases from J; bases unmatched to any gene: 4. The CDR3 region has the DNA TGTGCCAGCAGCACACAGGGGAGCTCCTACAATGAGCAGTTCTTC. Translating gives CASSTQGSSYNEQFF.

This clone has just one count. The chain uses TRBV27 and TRBJ2-3; D might be TRBD2 (6 bases). CDR1 is MNHEY and CDR2 is SMNVEV in the germline V gene (reference sequence). The length of the CDR3 is 16 residues. V was pared by 5 bases and J by 1 base, with 16 bases between. DNA for the CDR3: TGTGCCAGCAGTGGTATCAGCGGGCTAGGCACAGATACGCAGTATTTT. The encoded protein is CASSGISGLGTDTQYF.